These 5 T cell receptor beta chains came from one sample sequenced in a study of OX40 agonist ivuxolimab in advanced cancers. The table came from immunoSEQ multiplex PCR; TCRdb's copy has only in-frame clones and leaves some out. The table has roughly 87,000 clones, 91% seen once. Here the sequenced sample was CD4+ or CD8+ T cells sorted from blood, taken in a trial of the OX40 agonist ivuxolimab. The receptor set was obtained from an adult with an advanced solid tumor such as melanoma, head and neck, liver or kidney cancer.

This clone was seen a few times. This chain joins TRBV6-1 and TRBJ1-5; TRBD1 matches at 9 bases. The germline V gene encodes CDR1 MNHNS and CDR2 SASEGT. Trimming cost V 7 bases and J 5 bases; bases outside gene matches: 6. This CDR3 is 14 amino acids long. CDR3 DNA sequence: TGTGCCAGCATCGACAGGGGGGCGGATCAGCCCCAGCATTTT. It is translated as CASIDRGADQPQHF.

The rearrangement links TRBV27 to TRBJ1-5; D might be TRBD1 (6 bases). Trimming left V 2 bases short and J 7 bases short, with 9 bases between. Germline V gives CDR1 MNHEY, CDR2 SMNVEV (reference sequence). This CDR3 has 13 amino acids. CDR3 bases: TGTGCCAGCAGTTTAACCAGGGGCCAGCCCCAGCATTTT. Translated, it gives CASSLTRGQPQHF.

The V gene is TRBV30, the J gene TRBJ2-1, with unresolved D. This CDR3 comprises 12 residues. V was shortened by 6 bases and J by 8 bases, with 14 bases between the two germline ends. Per germline, CDR1 GTSNPN and CDR2 SVGIG (reference sequence). In DNA, the CDR3 is TGTGCCTGCAGCGAGCCCAGCTATGAGCAGTTCTTC. Translation gives CACSEPSYEQFF.

The J gene is TRBJ2-7, the V gene TRBV4-3; 11 bases fit TRBD1. The germline CDR1 and CDR2 sequences are LGHNA and YSLEER. The CDR3 contains 18 residues. The V segment lost 0 bases and the J segment 4 bases; nucleotides outside the gene matches: 11. DNA for the CDR3: TGCGCCAGCAGCCAAGATCCCCCCGGACAGGGGGCGTTTTACGAGCAGTACTTC. This gives the protein CASSQDPPGQGAFYEQYF.

The gene calls are TRBV7-3 and TRBJ2-1; TRBD2 matches at 8 bases. The CDR3 is made up of 15 amino acids. Germline V CDR1 and CDR2: SGHTA, FQGTGA. V lost 2 bases and J lost 6; bases outside the gene matches: 6. In DNA, the CDR3 is TGTGCCAGCAGCTTATCCCCCCGGGGGGGCAATGAGCAGTTCTTC. Amino acid sequence: CASSLSPRGGNEQFF.